The clone carrying this T cell receptor (beta chain) has a count of ten or more. TCRdb passed the RT-PCR reads through MiXCR, listing each CDR3 protein once. The table includes hundreds of thousands of distinct CDR3 sequences, 11% to 15% detected once. Sequenced: memory CD4+ T cells from blood. This clonotype originated in a female donor in good health, serving as a healthy control.

The CDR3 DNA reads as TGCAGTGCTAGAGCTGGCAGCTCCTCTGGAAACACCATATATTTT. It is translated as CSARAGSSSGNTIYF. This chain uses TRBV20-1 with TRBJ1-3; D not certain. Trimming pared 1 base from V and 0 bases from J, leaving 10 bases between. CDR1 and CDR2 (germline): DFQATT, SNEGSKA (reference sequence). There are 15 residues in the CDR3.